This TCR beta chain comes out of a study of cytomegalovirus exposure and HLA in healthy donors. Trimming at V came to 3 bases and at J to 3 bases, leaving 14 bases not matched to a gene. Per germline, CDR1 MDHEN and CDR2 SYDVKM. The CDR3 spans 17 residues. Only in-frame clones appear in the TCRdb table, and some are missing; sequencing was by immunoSEQ multiplex PCR. The sample lists 100,000 to 150,000 clones, about 96% occurring once. The TCR originated in a young man in good health and CMV-seronegative. The material sequenced was PBMCs. This chain links TRBV28 with TRBJ2-7; 7 bases map to TRBD2. The CDR3, as DNA: TGTGCCAGCAGTTTCAAACGGGGGGAGGGGCCCCTCTACGAGCAGTACTTC. Amino acid sequence: CASSFKRGEGPLYEQYF.